These T cell receptor beta chains were read from a single sample in a study of human T cells and chemical hapten exposure. In TCRdb, the RACE reads were re-called with MiXCR into one record per CDR3 protein. The repertoire holds roughly 150,000 distinct CDR3 sequences, with approximately 12% as singletons. The sequencing here drew on whole blood, taken in connection with sensitization to the hapten diphenylcyclopropenone (DPC). The receptor set was obtained from a woman between 50 and 59 years old with alopecia areata. Some clones in this sample may be carry-over from other donors' samples. CDR3s include the opening cysteine and the closing phenylalanine or tryptophan. A D gene is named only where the DNA matches it firmly. Part of the rows lack a size; the others show once, few, many or a class for expanded clones.

D	V	J	size	DNA	CDR3
NA	TRBV11-1	TRBJ2-3	few	TGTGCCAGCAGCTTAGAGGTCTTCACAGATACGCAGTATTTT	CASSLEVFTDTQYF
NA	TRBV7-9	TRBJ2-7	NA	TGTGCCAGCAGCTTAGATACGATGCCCCTTGTCTTC	CASSLDTMPLVF
NA	TRBV11-2	TRBJ2-1	many	TGTGCCAGCAGCTTAGGGCTAGCGACCTACAATGAGCAGTTCTTC	CASSLGLATYNEQFF
NA	TRBV10-3	TRBJ2-7	few	TGTGCCATCAGTGAAACAGGGAGGTACGAGCAGTACTTC	CAISETGRYEQYF
NA	TRBV7-3	TRBJ2-6	few	TGTGCCAGCAGCCCCAATCGACGGACCTCTGGGGCCAACGTCCTGACTTTC	CASSPNRRTSGANVLTF
TRBD2	TRBV7-8	TRBJ2-7	NA	TGTGCCAGCAGCCCCCGGACTAGCGGGAGAGCCTACGAGCAGTACTTC	CASSPRTSGRAYEQYF
TRBD1	TRBV6-7	TRBJ2-5	few	TGTGCCAGCAGCCCGATTACCCGGGACAGGACCCAAGAGACCCAGTACTTC	CASSPITRDRTQETQYF
NA	TRBV28	TRBJ2-5	NA	TGTGCCAGCAGCCTTCGTGGATTAGGGGGCCAAGAGACCCAGTACTTC	CASSLRGLGGQETQYF
TRBD2	TRBV2	TRBJ2-7	few	TGTGCCAGCAGTAGGACTAGCGGGAGGGTCCTATCCTACGAGCAGTACTTC	CASSRTSGRVLSYEQYF
NA	TRBV15	TRBJ1-3	few	TGTGCCACCAGCAGAGACCCCTCTGGAAACACCATATATTTT	CATSRDPSGNTIYF
NA	TRBV24-1	TRBJ2-3	few	TGTGCCACCAGTGATCGTAGGTCCTCTAGCACAGATACGCAGTATTTT	CATSDRRSSSTDTQYF
NA	TRBV9	TRBJ2-2	many	TGTGCCAGCAGCTCAACCCAGGGGCCCGGGGAGCTGTTTTTT	CASSSTQGPGELFF
TRBD1	TRBV10-1	TRBJ1-1	few	TGCGCCAGCAGTGATCACGGGACAGGGAACACTGAAGCTTTCTTT	CASSDHGTGNTEAFF
NA	TRBV2	TRBJ2-3	few	TGTGCCAGCACCCAACTGTCCGGGAGCACAGATACGCAGTATTTT	CASTQLSGSTDTQYF
NA	TRBV20-1	TRBJ2-1	few	TGCAGTGCTAGTGAGGGAGCGAACTACAATGAGCAGTTCTTC	CSASEGANYNEQFF
NA	TRBV14	TRBJ1-1	many	TGTGCCAGCAGCCAAGTAGCCTGGGGAACTGAAGCTTTCTTT	CASSQVAWGTEAFF
NA	TRBV27	TRBJ2-7	NA	TGTGCCGCTGGGCACGAGCAGTGCTTC	CAAGHEQCF
NA	TRBV2	TRBJ2-3	NA	TGTGCCAGCAGCGACGACAGTTATACGCAGTATTTT	CASSDDSYTQYF
TRBD1	TRBV29-1	TRBJ2-5	NA	TGCAGCGTTGAAGGGGACAGTACGGAGACCCAGTACTTC	CSVEGDSTETQYF
NA	TRBV28	TRBJ2-5	many	TGTGCCAGCAGTTTAGGACAAGGAGAGACCCAGTACTTC	CASSLGQGETQYF
TRBD1	TRBV4-2	TRBJ2-1	many	TGTGCCAGCAGCCAAGACGGACAGGGGTATGAGCAGTTCTTC	CASSQDGQGYEQFF
TRBD1	TRBV4-2	TRBJ1-5	many	TGTGCCAGCAGCCAAGAAGGGCAGGGGGTAAGTCAGCCCCAGCATTTT	CASSQEGQGVSQPQHF
NA	TRBV12-3/TRBV12-4	TRBJ2-2	few	TGTGCCAGCAGTTTGAAACTCTACACCGGGGAGCTGTTTTTT	CASSLKLYTGELFF
NA	TRBV6-5	TRBJ2-3	NA	TGTGCCAGCAGCCCCGGGGCCGCAGAGTCAGATACGCAGTATTTT	CASSPGAAESDTQYF
TRBD2	TRBV6-1	TRBJ2-3	few	TGTGCCAGCAGTGAAAGGGGACTAGCGGGAGGTTTTTCGGATACGCAGTATTTT	CASSERGLAGGFSDTQYF
NA	TRBV25-1	TRBJ2-1	NA	TGTGCCAGCAGTGAATCGTGGAGTGAGCAGTTCTTC	CASSESWSEQFF
TRBD1	TRBV7-2	TRBJ1-1	few	TGTGCCAGCAGCCCCGGACAGGGTTGGGGCACTGAAGCTTTCTTT	CASSPGQGWGTEAFF
TRBD2	TRBV7-2	TRBJ2-2	few	TGTGCCAGCAGCTTAGCGGCAGTAGGCGGGAGAGACACCGGGGAGCTGTTTTTT	CASSLAAVGGRDTGELFF
TRBD2	TRBV6-2/TRBV6-3	TRBJ2-2	few	TGTGCCAGCAGTTACGGGACTAGCAGTTTGAACACCGGGGAGCTGTTTTTT	CASSYGTSSLNTGELFF
TRBD1	TRBV7-9	TRBJ2-5	many	TGTGCCAGCAGCAAAGGACAGGGCGTCCAAGAGACCCAGTACTTC	CASSKGQGVQETQYF
TRBD1	TRBV14	TRBJ1-2	few	TGTGCCAGCAGCGCGGACAGGGGCCTCGGCTACACCTTC	CASSADRGLGYTF
TRBD1	TRBV6-5	TRBJ1-6	few	TGTGCCAGCAGTTCCCGGACAGGGGGACTTTCACCCCTCCACTTT	CASSSRTGGLSPLHF
TRBD2	TRBV4-1	TRBJ2-5	NA	TGCGCCAGCAGCCATCCCGAGAGAGCGGGAGGCCGAGGAGAGACCCAGTACTTC	CASSHPERAGGRGETQYF
NA	TRBV29-1	TRBJ2-3	few	TGCAGCGTTGAAGGGGTCACCATAGATACGCAGTATTTT	CSVEGVTIDTQYF
NA	TRBV6-6	TRBJ2-1	NA	TGTGCCAGCAAGCTCCCGTTAGAGGTAGAGGGCAATGAGCAGTTCTTC	CASKLPLEVEGNEQFF
TRBD2	TRBV20-1	TRBJ2-7	many	TGCAGTGCTAGTGAAGGGAGGGACGAGCAGTACTTC	CSASEGRDEQYF
TRBD2	TRBV7-2	TRBJ2-2	many	TGTGCCAGCAGCCCAGCGGGAGTAAGGACCGGGGAGCTGTTTTTT	CASSPAGVRTGELFF
TRBD1	TRBV3-1	TRBJ1-6	many	TGTGCCAGCAGCCACTCCGGGACAGGCGTCGGTTCACCCCTCCACTTT	CASSHSGTGVGSPLHF
TRBD2	TRBV27	TRBJ2-7	NA	TGTGCCAGCAGTTTCGCAGCGGGACGGGGGAGCGAGCAGTACTTC	CASSFAAGRGSEQYF
TRBD2	TRBV11-2	TRBJ2-1	few	TGTGCCAGCAGCTTAGATTCCGGGACTAGCGGACACAATGAGCAGTTCTTC	CASSLDSGTSGHNEQFF
NA	TRBV18	TRBJ2-7	NA	TGTGCCAGCTCGCCGGGAACGCCCAACGAGCAGTACTTC	CASSPGTPNEQYF